The clone carrying this TCR beta chain was detected only once. Antigen: not known. This record comes from a study of cytomegalovirus exposure and HLA in healthy donors. The CDR3 sequence is 18 residues long. Looked up from germline, CDR1 is SGHNT and CDR2 is YYREEE (reference sequence). The junction had 18 bases not matched to a gene; V was cut back by 2 bases and J by 5 bases. Study-wide results and limits: The study labeled approximately 150 TCR beta chains cytomegalovirus-associated. Certain sequence variants were highly shared and formed a cluster, and this cluster was likely a sequencing artifact.

Primers for the PCR totalled 60 Vbeta and 13 Jbeta. TCRdb's table, derived via immunoSEQ multiplex PCR, lists solely in-frame clones and lacks some. The profile shows tens of thousands of clones, approximately 80% of them singletons. This rearrangement joins TRBV5-4 to TRBJ2-5; 7 nucleotides align to TRBD2. The material sequenced was PBMCs. This sequence originates from a woman in her twenties or thirties in good health and CMV-seronegative. The CDR3 DNA sequence: TGTGCCAGCAGCTTCGCGCAAAAGGCGGGGGTTGTCATTGAGACCCAGTACTTC. Amino acid sequence: CASSFAQKAGVVIETQYF. The full variable domain, in which reference TRBV5-4 and TRBJ2-5 provide the parts outside the CDR3, is ETGVTQSPTHLIKTRGQQVTLRCSSQSGHNTVSWYQQALGQGPQFIFQYYREEENGRGNFPPRFSGLQFPNYSSELNVNALELDDSALYLCASSFAQKAGVVIETQYFGPGTRLLVL.